These T cell receptor beta chains were read from a single sample in a study of T cell repertoires in cytomegalovirus infection. Each CDR3 protein gets one entry after TCRdb re-called the reads with MiXCR. This sample has around 570,000 distinct CDR3 sequences, with about 40% found just once. Antigens of these TCRs are unknown. The specimen was cultured PBMCs, collected from culture after CMV antigen stimulation. These receptors were taken from a human donor in good health (CMV status not recorded). Some clones in this sample may be carry-over from other donors' samples. Both conserved end residues are part of each CDR3. A D gene is named only where the DNA matches it firmly. The listing skips clone size in some rows; elsewhere it reads once, few, many or a size class.

abundance: -
v_gene: TRBV5-1
d_gene: -
j_gene: TRBJ2-2
CDR3aa: CASSYWGRNTGELFF
CDR3nt: TGCGCCAGCAGTTATTGGGGACGGAACACCGGGGAGCTGTTTTTT

abundance: -
v_gene: TRBV4-3
d_gene: -
j_gene: TRBJ2-1
CDR3aa: CASSQDWQGGNEQFF
CDR3nt: TGCGCCAGCAGCCAAGATTGGCAGGGTGGCAATGAGCAGTTCTTC

abundance: once
v_gene: TRBV6-5
d_gene: -
j_gene: TRBJ2-5
CDR3aa: CASRGAWETQYF
CDR3nt: TGTGCCAGCAGGGGGGCATGGGAGACCCAGTACTTC

abundance: -
v_gene: TRBV7-9
d_gene: -
j_gene: TRBJ2-1
CDR3aa: CASSRPLAGEQFF
CDR3nt: TGTGCCAGCAGCCGCCCTTTGGCTGGTGAGCAGTTCTTC

abundance: once
v_gene: TRBV20-1
d_gene: TRBD2
j_gene: TRBJ2-1
CDR3aa: CSAPTLAGAINEQFF
CDR3nt: TGCAGTGCTCCGACCTTAGCGGGGGCGATCAATGAGCAGTTCTTC

abundance: few
v_gene: TRBV5-1
d_gene: TRBD1
j_gene: TRBJ2-1
CDR3aa: CASTPSGTVYNEQFF
CDR3nt: TGCGCCAGCACCCCCTCCGGGACAGTATACAATGAGCAGTTCTTC

abundance: -
v_gene: TRBV4-1
d_gene: TRBD1
j_gene: TRBJ1-4
CDR3aa: CASSQGTDTEKLFF
CDR3nt: TGCGCCAGCAGCCAGGGGACAGACACTGAAAAACTGTTTTTT

abundance: few
v_gene: TRBV15
d_gene: -
j_gene: TRBJ2-1
CDR3aa: CATSRDLNEQFF
CDR3nt: TGTGCCACCAGCAGAGATCTCAATGAGCAGTTCTTC

abundance: few
v_gene: TRBV7-2
d_gene: -
j_gene: TRBJ2-1
CDR3aa: CASHLGGSSYNEQFF
CDR3nt: TGTGCCAGCCACCTTGGCGGCAGCTCCTACAATGAGCAGTTCTTC

abundance: few
v_gene: TRBV3-1
d_gene: -
j_gene: TRBJ2-7
CDR3aa: CASSRSHFPGEQYF
CDR3nt: TGTGCCAGCAGCCGCAGTCATTTCCCGGGCGAGCAGTACTTC

abundance: -
v_gene: TRBV28
d_gene: -
j_gene: TRBJ2-7
CDR3aa: CASRTSRGAGVEQYF
CDR3nt: TGTGCCAGCAGGACATCTCGGGGGGCCGGGGTCGAGCAGTACTTC

abundance: few
v_gene: TRBV12-3/TRBV12-4
d_gene: -
j_gene: TRBJ2-7
CDR3aa: CASSQQPTRFHEQYF
CDR3nt: TGTGCCAGCAGTCAACAACCCACCCGCTTCCACGAGCAGTACTTC

abundance: few
v_gene: TRBV7-2
d_gene: -
j_gene: TRBJ1-5
CDR3aa: CASSLVQGWDQPQHF
CDR3nt: TGTGCCAGCAGCTTAGTCCAGGGGTGGGATCAGCCCCAGCATTTT

abundance: -
v_gene: TRBV19
d_gene: -
j_gene: TRBJ2-7
CDR3aa: CASSLDGGYYEQYF
CDR3nt: TGTGCCAGTAGTCTGGACGGAGGATACTACGAGCAGTACTTC

abundance: few
v_gene: TRBV7-2
d_gene: -
j_gene: TRBJ1-1
CDR3aa: CASSLTGYTEAFF
CDR3nt: TGTGCCAGCAGCTTAACAGGCTACACTGAAGCTTTCTTT

abundance: -
v_gene: TRBV6-6
d_gene: -
j_gene: TRBJ1-1
CDR3aa: CASRRDNQGNTEAFF
CDR3nt: TGTGCCAGCAGGAGGGACAACCAAGGGAACACTGAAGCTTTCTTT

abundance: -
v_gene: TRBV11-2
d_gene: -
j_gene: TRBJ1-2
CDR3aa: CASSLDTRVLSGYTF
CDR3nt: TGTGCCAGCAGCTTAGATACTAGGGTTCTGAGTGGCTACACCTTC

abundance: many
v_gene: TRBV2
d_gene: -
j_gene: TRBJ2-7
CDR3aa: CASRAGIYEQYF
CDR3nt: TGTGCCAGCAGGGCCGGCATCTACGAGCAGTACTTC

abundance: once
v_gene: TRBV19
d_gene: -
j_gene: TRBJ2-4
CDR3aa: CATRDPRDRHIQYF
CDR3nt: TGTGCCACCCGAGACCCGAGGGATAGGCACATTCAGTACTTC

abundance: once
v_gene: TRBV12-3/TRBV12-4
d_gene: -
j_gene: TRBJ2-4
CDR3aa: CASSWGPDQQYF
CDR3nt: TGTGCCAGCAGCTGGGGACCGGACCAACAGTACTTC

abundance: -
v_gene: TRBV4-1
d_gene: -
j_gene: TRBJ1-4
CDR3aa: CASSPLGPTEKLFF
CDR3nt: TGCGCCAGCAGCCCTCTAGGGCCTACAGAAAAACTGTTTTTT

abundance: many
v_gene: TRBV7-2
d_gene: TRBD1
j_gene: TRBJ1-1
CDR3aa: CASSRSGTGNTEAFF
CDR3nt: TGTGCCAGCAGCCGATCCGGGACAGGGAACACTGAAGCTTTCTTT

abundance: few
v_gene: TRBV12-3/TRBV12-4
d_gene: -
j_gene: TRBJ1-2
CDR3aa: CASRRFGSRTAYGYTF
CDR3nt: TGTGCCAGCAGAAGATTCGGTTCGAGGACAGCCTATGGCTACACCTTC

abundance: -
v_gene: TRBV6-2/TRBV6-3
d_gene: -
j_gene: TRBJ2-2
CDR3aa: CASSLRYSGENTGELFF
CDR3nt: TGTGCCAGCAGCCTCAGATATAGCGGTGAGAACACCGGGGAGCTGTTTTTT

abundance: -
v_gene: TRBV20-1
d_gene: TRBD1
j_gene: TRBJ1-6
CDR3aa: CSAEGAGVYSYNSPLHF
CDR3nt: TGCAGTGCTGAGGGGGCGGGGGTTTACTCCTATAATTCACCCCTCCACTTT

abundance: -
v_gene: TRBV5-5
d_gene: -
j_gene: TRBJ1-4
CDR3aa: CASSLFREVREKLFF
CDR3nt: TGTGCCAGCAGCTTGTTCAGGGAAGTGAGGGAAAAACTGTTTTTT

abundance: -
v_gene: TRBV20-1
d_gene: TRBD2
j_gene: TRBJ2-1
CDR3aa: CSAVSLAGAGLCEQFF
CDR3nt: TGCAGTGCCGTTAGTCTAGCGGGAGCGGGACTCTGTGAGCAGTTCTTC

abundance: -
v_gene: TRBV11-2
d_gene: TRBD2
j_gene: TRBJ2-7
CDR3aa: CASSLGRLAWEQYF
CDR3nt: TGTGCCAGCAGCTTAGGCCGACTAGCGTGGGAGCAGTACTTC

abundance: -
v_gene: TRBV20-1
d_gene: -
j_gene: TRBJ1-6
CDR3aa: CSADGGIYSPLHF
CDR3nt: TGCAGTGCTGATGGGGGTATTTATTCACCCCTCCACTTT

abundance: -
v_gene: TRBV7-4
d_gene: TRBD2
j_gene: TRBJ2-7
CDR3aa: CASSSGLAGVEQYF
CDR3nt: TGTGCCAGCAGCTCAGGACTAGCGGGGGTTGAGCAGTACTTC

abundance: -
v_gene: TRBV3-1
d_gene: -
j_gene: TRBJ1-1
CDR3aa: CASSQEKGVLEAFF
CDR3nt: TGTGCCAGCAGCCAAGAAAAAGGGGTTCTTGAAGCTTTCTTT

abundance: -
v_gene: TRBV7-6
d_gene: TRBD1
j_gene: TRBJ1-1
CDR3aa: CASSLLQGANTEAFF
CDR3nt: TGTGCCAGCAGCTTACTCCAGGGGGCCAACACTGAAGCTTTCTTT

abundance: -
v_gene: TRBV12-3/TRBV12-4
d_gene: -
j_gene: TRBJ1-4
CDR3aa: CASSFWSPKTTNEKLFF
CDR3nt: TGTGCCAGCAGTTTCTGGTCCCCAAAGACAACTAATGAAAAACTGTTTTTT

abundance: few
v_gene: TRBV7-2
d_gene: -
j_gene: TRBJ2-7
CDR3aa: CASSLTRDGLSYEQYF
CDR3nt: TGTGCCAGCAGCTTAACAAGGGACGGCCTCTCCTACGAGCAGTACTTC

abundance: -
v_gene: TRBV7-6
d_gene: -
j_gene: TRBJ2-7
CDR3aa: CASSPPRDRNLEQYF
CDR3nt: TGTGCCAGCAGCCCCCCCCGGGACCGGAACCTCGAGCAGTACTTC

abundance: -
v_gene: TRBV7-2
d_gene: -
j_gene: TRBJ2-1
CDR3aa: CASSLVNIYNEQFF
CDR3nt: TGTGCCAGCAGCTTAGTAAATATTTACAATGAGCAGTTCTTC

abundance: many
v_gene: TRBV7-2
d_gene: -
j_gene: TRBJ2-1
CDR3aa: CASSPVAYNEQFF
CDR3nt: TGTGCCAGCAGCCCGGTGGCCTACAATGAGCAGTTCTTC

abundance: -
v_gene: TRBV7-2
d_gene: -
j_gene: TRBJ1-2
CDR3aa: CASSLLAAVNYGYTF
CDR3nt: TGTGCCAGCAGCTTACTGGCGGCTGTCAACTATGGCTACACCTTC

abundance: -
v_gene: TRBV5-5
d_gene: TRBD1
j_gene: TRBJ1-5
CDR3aa: CASSGDRGIHQPQHF
CDR3nt: TGTGCCAGCAGCGGGGACAGGGGGATTCATCAGCCCCAGCATTTT

abundance: -
v_gene: TRBV7-2
d_gene: TRBD1
j_gene: TRBJ2-5
CDR3aa: CASSLGRGRQETQYF
CDR3nt: TGTGCCAGCAGCTTAGGCAGGGGGCGGCAAGAGACCCAGTACTTC

abundance: many
v_gene: TRBV6-2/TRBV6-3
d_gene: TRBD2
j_gene: TRBJ2-1
CDR3aa: CASRHGAGAGAQFF
CDR3nt: TGTGCCAGCAGACACGGAGCGGGAGCGGGGGCGCAGTTCTTC

abundance: few
v_gene: TRBV6-1
d_gene: -
j_gene: TRBJ2-1
CDR3aa: CTSSKSTYSGPNEQFF
CDR3nt: TGTACCAGCAGTAAATCCACTTACAGTGGCCCCAATGAGCAGTTCTTC

abundance: few
v_gene: TRBV4-2
d_gene: -
j_gene: TRBJ1-4
CDR3aa: CASSLAAGRGEEKLFF
CDR3nt: TGTGCCAGCAGCCTCGCTGCAGGTCGTGGAGAAGAAAAACTGTTTTTT

abundance: -
v_gene: TRBV15
d_gene: -
j_gene: TRBJ1-5
CDR3aa: CATSTRTDLYNQPQHF
CDR3nt: TGTGCCACCAGCACCCGGACAGACCTCTACAATCAGCCCCAGCATTTT

abundance: -
v_gene: TRBV20-1
d_gene: -
j_gene: TRBJ2-1
CDR3aa: CSARDPRAKGRYNEQFF
CDR3nt: TGCAGTGCTAGAGATCCAAGGGCTAAGGGCAGATACAATGAGCAGTTCTTC